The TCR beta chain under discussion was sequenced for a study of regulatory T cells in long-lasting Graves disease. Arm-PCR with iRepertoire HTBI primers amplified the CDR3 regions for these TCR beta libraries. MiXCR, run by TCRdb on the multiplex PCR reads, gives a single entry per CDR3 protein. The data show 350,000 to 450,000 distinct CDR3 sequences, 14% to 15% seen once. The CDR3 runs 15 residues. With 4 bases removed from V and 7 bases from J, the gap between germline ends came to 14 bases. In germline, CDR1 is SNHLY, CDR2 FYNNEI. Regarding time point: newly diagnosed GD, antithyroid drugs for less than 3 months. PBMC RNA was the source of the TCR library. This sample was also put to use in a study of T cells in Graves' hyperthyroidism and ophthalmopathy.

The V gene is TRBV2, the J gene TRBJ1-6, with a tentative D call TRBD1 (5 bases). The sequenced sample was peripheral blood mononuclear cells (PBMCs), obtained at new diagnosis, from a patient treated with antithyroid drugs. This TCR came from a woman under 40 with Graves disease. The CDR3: CASSVAGVRNSPLHF. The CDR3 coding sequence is TGTGCCAGCAGTGTGGCGGGGGTCAGGAATTCACCCCTCCACTTT.